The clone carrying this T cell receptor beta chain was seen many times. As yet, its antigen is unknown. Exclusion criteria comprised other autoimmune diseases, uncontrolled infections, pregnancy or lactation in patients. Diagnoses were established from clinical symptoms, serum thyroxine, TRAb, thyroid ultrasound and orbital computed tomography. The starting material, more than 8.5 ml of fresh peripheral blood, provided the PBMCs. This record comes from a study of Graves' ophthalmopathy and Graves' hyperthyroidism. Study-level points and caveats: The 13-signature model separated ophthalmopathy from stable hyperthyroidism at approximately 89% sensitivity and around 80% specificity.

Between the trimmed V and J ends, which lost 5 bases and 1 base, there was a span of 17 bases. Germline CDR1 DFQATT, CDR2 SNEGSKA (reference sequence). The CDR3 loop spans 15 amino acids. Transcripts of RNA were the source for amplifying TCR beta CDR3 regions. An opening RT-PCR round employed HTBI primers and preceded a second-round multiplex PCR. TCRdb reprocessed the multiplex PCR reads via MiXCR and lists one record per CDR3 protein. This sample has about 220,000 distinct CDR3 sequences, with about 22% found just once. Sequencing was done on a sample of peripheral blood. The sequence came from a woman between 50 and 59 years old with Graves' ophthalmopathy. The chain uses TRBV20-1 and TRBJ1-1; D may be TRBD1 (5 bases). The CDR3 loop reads CSALPPDSSNTEAFF. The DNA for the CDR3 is TGCAGTGCTCTCCCCCCAGACAGCTCGAACACTGAAGCTTTCTTT.